This T cell receptor (beta chain) derives from a study of OX40 agonist ivuxolimab in advanced cancers. Measured with immunoSEQ multiplex PCR; TCRdb has only the in-frame clones, and not every one. This sample has about 140,000 clones, with about nine tenths found just once. This sample comprised CD4+ or CD8+ T cells sorted from blood, obtained in a trial of the OX40 agonist ivuxolimab. The clonotype originates from an adult with an advanced solid tumor such as melanoma, head and neck, liver or kidney cancer.

The CDR3 loop is CASGGTLPEAFF. In DNA, the CDR3 is TGTGCCAGCGGGGGCACTCTCCCTGAAGCTTTCTTT. The rearrangement joins TRBV27 to TRBJ1-1; the D gene is possibly TRBD1 (6 bases). The CDR3 is 12 residues long. CDR1 is MNHEY and CDR2 is SMNVEV in the germline V gene (reference sequence). The V and J ends lost 8 bases and 6 bases respectively, with 13 bases between them.